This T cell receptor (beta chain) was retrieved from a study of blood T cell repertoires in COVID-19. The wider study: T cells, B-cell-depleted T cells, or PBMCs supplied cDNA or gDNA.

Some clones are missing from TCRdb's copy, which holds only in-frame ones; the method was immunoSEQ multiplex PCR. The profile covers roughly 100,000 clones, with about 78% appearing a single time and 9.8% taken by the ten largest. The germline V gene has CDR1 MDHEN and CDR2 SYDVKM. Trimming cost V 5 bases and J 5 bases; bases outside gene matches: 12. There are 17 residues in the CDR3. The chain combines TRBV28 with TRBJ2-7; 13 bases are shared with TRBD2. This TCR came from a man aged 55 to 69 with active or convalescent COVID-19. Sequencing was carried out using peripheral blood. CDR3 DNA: TGTGCCAGCAGTCGCACTAGCGGGAGGGCCGATCGCGACGAGCAGTACTTC. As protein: CASSRTSGRADRDEQYF.